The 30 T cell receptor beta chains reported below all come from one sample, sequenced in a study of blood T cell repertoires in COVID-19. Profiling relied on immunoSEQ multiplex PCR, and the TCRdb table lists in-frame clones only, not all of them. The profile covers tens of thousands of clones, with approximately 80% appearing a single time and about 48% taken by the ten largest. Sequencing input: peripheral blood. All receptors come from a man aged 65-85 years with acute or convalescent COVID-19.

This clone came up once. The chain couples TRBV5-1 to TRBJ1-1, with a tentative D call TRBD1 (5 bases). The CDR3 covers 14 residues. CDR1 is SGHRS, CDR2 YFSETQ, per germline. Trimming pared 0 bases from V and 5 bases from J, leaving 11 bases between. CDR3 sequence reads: CASSLDASGTEAFF. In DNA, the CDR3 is TGCGCCAGCAGCTTGGATGCTTCAGGGACTGAAGCTTTCTTT.

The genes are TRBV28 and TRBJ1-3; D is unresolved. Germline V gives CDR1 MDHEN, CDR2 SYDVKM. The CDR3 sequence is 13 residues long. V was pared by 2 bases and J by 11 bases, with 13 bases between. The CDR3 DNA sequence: TGTGCCAGCAGTTTAGCGCCATTGGTGTCCATATATTTT. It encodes CASSLAPLVSIYF. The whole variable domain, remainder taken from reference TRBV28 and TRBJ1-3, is DVKVTQSSRYLVKRTGEKVFLECVQDMDHENMFWYRQDPGLGLRLIYFSYDVKMKEKGDIPEGYSVSREKKERFSLILESASTNQTSMYLCASSLAPLVSIYFGEGSWLTVV.

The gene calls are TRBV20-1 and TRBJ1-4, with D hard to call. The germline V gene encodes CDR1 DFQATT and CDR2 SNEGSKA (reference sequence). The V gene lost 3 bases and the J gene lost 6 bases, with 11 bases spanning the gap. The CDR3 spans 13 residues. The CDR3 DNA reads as TGCAGTGCTAGTCTCAGATCAGATGAAAAACTGTTTTTT. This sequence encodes CSASLRSDEKLFF.

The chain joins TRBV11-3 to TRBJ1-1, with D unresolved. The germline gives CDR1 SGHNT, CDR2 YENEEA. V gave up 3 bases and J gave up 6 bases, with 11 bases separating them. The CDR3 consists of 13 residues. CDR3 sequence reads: CASSFDREAEAFF. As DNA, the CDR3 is TGTGCCAGCAGCTTCGATAGGGAGGCTGAAGCTTTCTTT.

This CDR3 is CSAGTGNQPQHF. The CDR3 DNA reads as TGCAGCGCCGGGACAGGTAATCAGCCCCAGCATTTT. The rearrangement joins TRBV29-1 to TRBJ1-5; 8 nucleotides match TRBD1. In germline, CDR1 is SQVTM, CDR2 ANQGSEA. V was clipped by 7 bases and J by 4 bases; unmatched bases: 3. This CDR3 has 12 amino acids.

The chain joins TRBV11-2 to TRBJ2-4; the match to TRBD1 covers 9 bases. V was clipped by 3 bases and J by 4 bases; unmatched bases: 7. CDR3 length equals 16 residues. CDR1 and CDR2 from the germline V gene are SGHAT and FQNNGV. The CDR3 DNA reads TGTGCCAGCAGCTTTTCCAGGGGACAGGGAAAAAACATTCAGTACTTC. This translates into CASSFSRGQGKNIQYF.

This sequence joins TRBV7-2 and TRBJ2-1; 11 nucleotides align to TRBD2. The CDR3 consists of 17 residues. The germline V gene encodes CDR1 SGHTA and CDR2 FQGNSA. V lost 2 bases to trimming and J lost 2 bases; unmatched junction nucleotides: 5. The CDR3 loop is CASSLPGLADAYNEQFF. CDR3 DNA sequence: TGTGCCAGCAGCTTACCGGGACTAGCGGATGCCTACAATGAGCAGTTCTTC.

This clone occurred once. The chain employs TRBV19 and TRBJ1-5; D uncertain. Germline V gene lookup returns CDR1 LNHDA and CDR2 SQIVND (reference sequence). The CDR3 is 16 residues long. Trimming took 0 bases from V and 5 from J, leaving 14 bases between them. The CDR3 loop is CASSIDFREVDQPQHF. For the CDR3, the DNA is TGTGCCAGTAGTATAGATTTCCGGGAAGTTGATCAGCCCCAGCATTTT.

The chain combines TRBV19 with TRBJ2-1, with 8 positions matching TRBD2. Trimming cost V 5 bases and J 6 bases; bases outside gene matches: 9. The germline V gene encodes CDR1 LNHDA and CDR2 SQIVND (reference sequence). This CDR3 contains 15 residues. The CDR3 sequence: CASSPTSAPFNEQFF. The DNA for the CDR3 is TGTGCCAGTAGTCCGACTAGCGCCCCGTTCAATGAGCAGTTCTTC.

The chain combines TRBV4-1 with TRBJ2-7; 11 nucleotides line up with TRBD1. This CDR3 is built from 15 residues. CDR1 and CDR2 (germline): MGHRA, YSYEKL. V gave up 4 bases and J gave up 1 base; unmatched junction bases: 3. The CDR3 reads CASSPGQGASYEQYF. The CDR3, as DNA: TGCGCCAGCAGCCCAGGACAGGGGGCGTCCTACGAGCAGTACTTC.

CDR3 in DNA: TGCAGTGCTGGCAACAATGAGCAGTTCTTC. Translating it yields CSAGNNEQFF. The chain recombines TRBV20-1 with TRBJ2-1; no clear D gene. The germline V gene has CDR1 DFQATT and CDR2 SNEGSKA (reference sequence). This CDR3 has 10 amino acids. V was shortened by 5 bases and J by 5 bases, with 4 bases between the two germline ends.

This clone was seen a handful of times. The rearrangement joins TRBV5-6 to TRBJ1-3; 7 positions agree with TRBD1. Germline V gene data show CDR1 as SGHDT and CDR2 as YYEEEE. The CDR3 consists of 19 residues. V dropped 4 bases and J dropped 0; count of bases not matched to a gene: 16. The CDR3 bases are TGTGCCAGCAGCCCGGCCGGGACAGTCTTCTCGAGCTCTGGAAACACCATATATTTT. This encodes CASSPAGTVFSSSGNTIYF. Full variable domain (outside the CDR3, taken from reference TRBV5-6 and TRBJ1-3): DAGVTQSPTHLIKTRGQQVTLRCSPKSGHDTVSWYQQALGQGPQFIFQYYEEEERQRGNFPDRFSGHQFPNYSSELNVNALLLGDSALYLCASSPAGTVFSSSGNTIYFGEGSWLTVV.

The CDR3 loop is CASSLNSRETQYF. CDR3 nucleotides: TGCGCCAGCAGCTTAAACAGCCGAGAGACCCAGTACTTC. The chain couples TRBV5-1 to TRBJ2-5; D unclear. Trimming took off 2 bases at V and 4 bases at J, with 9 bases between the two ends. CDR3 length: 13 residues. Looked up from germline, CDR1 is SGHRS and CDR2 is YFSETQ. Complete variable domain (other parts from reference TRBV5-1 and TRBJ2-5): KAGVTQTPRYLIKTRGQQVTLSCSPISGHRSVSWYQQTPGQGLQFLFEYFSETQRNKGNFPGRFSGRQFSNSRSEMNVSTLELGDSALYLCASSLNSRETQYFGPGTRLLVL.

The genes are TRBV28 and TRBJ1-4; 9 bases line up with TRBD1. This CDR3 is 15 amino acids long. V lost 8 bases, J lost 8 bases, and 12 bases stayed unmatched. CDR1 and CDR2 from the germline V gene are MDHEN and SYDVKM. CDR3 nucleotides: TGTGCCAGCGGGGGATCGGGACAGGGAAACGAAAAACTGTTTTTT. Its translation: CASGGSGQGNEKLFF.

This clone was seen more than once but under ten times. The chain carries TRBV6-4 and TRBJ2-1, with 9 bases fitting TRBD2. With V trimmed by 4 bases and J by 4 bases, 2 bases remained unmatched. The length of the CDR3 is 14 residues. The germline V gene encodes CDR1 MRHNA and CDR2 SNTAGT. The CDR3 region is CASSASGRYNEQFF. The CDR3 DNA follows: TGTGCCAGCAGTGCCAGCGGGAGGTACAATGAGCAGTTCTTC.

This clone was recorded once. CDR3 amino acids: CASSPAGGQGANEQFF. The CDR3 DNA follows: TGTGCCAGCAGCCCTGCGGGGGGACAGGGGGCCAATGAGCAGTTCTTC. The rearrangement uses TRBV9 and TRBJ2-1; TRBD1 matches at 12 bases. The germline CDR1 and CDR2 sequences are SGDLS and YYNGEE. The CDR3 has 16 residues. The trim removed 4 bases at V and 6 bases at J, leaving 8 bases unmatched.

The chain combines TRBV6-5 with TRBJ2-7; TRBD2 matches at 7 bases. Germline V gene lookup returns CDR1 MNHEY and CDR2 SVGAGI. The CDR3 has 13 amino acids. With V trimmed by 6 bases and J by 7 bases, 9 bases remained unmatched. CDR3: CASSSSGNGEQYF. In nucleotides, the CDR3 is TGTGCCAGCAGCTCCAGCGGGAATGGAGAGCAGTACTTC.

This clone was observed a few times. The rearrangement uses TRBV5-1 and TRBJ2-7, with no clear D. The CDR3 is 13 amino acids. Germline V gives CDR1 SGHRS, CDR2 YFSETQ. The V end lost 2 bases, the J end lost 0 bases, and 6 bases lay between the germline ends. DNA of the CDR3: TGCGCCAGCAGCTTCGCGGCCTCCTACGAGCAGTACTTC. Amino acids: CASSFAASYEQYF. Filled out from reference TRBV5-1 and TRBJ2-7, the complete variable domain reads KAGVTQTPRYLIKTRGQQVTLSCSPISGHRSVSWYQQTPGQGLQFLFEYFSETQRNKGNFPGRFSGRQFSNSRSEMNVSTLELGDSALYLCASSFAASYEQYFGPGTRLTVT.

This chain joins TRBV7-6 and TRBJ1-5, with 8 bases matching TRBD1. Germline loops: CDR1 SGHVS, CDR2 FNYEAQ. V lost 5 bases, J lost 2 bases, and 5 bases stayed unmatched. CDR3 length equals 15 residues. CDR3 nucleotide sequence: TGTGCCAGCAGCCCCGGACAGGGAGGCAATCAGCCCCAGCATTTT. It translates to CASSPGQGGNQPQHF.

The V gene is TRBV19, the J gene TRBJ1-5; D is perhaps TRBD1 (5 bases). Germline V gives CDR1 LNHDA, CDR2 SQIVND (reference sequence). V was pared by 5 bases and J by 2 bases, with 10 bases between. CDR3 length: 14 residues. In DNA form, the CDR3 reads TGTGCCAGTAGTCCACGGGGGGGCAATCAGCCCCAGCATTTT. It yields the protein CASSPRGGNQPQHF.

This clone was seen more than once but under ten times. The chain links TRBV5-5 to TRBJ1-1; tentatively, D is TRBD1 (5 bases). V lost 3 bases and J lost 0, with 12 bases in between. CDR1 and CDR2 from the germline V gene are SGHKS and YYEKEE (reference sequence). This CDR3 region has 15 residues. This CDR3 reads CASSSVGGVNTEAFF. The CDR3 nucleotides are TGTGCCAGCAGCTCGGTCGGGGGGGTGAACACTGAAGCTTTCTTT.

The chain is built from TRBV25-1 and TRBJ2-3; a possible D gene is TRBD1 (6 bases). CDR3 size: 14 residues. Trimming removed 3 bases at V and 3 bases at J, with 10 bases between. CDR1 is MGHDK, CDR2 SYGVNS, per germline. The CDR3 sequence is CASSDRGYTDTQYF. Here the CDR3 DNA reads TGTGCCAGCAGTGACAGGGGTTATACAGATACGCAGTATTTT. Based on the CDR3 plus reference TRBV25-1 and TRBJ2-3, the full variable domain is EADIYQTPRYLVIGTGKKITLECSQTMGHDKMYWYQQDPGMELHLIHYSYGVNSTEKGDLSSESTVSRIRTEHFPLTLESARPSHTSQYLCASSDRGYTDTQYFGPGTRLTVL.

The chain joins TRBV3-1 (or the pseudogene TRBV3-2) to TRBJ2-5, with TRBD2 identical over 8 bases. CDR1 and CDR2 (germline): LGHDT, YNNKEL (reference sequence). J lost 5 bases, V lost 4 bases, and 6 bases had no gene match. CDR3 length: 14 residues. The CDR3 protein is CASSPGGGSETQYF. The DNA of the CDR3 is TGTGCCAGCAGCCCCGGCGGGGGGTCGGAGACCCAGTACTTC.

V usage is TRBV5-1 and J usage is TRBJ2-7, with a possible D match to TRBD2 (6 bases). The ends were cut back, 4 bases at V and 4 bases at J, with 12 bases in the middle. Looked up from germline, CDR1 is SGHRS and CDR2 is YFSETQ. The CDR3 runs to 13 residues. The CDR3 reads CASSTAAGYEQYF. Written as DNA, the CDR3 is TGCGCCAGCAGCACGGCCGCGGGGTACGAGCAGTACTTC.

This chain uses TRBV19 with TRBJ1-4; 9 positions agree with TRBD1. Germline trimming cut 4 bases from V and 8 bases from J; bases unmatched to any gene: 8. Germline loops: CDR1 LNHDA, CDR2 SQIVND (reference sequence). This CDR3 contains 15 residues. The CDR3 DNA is TGTGCCAGTAGTAGTGCCGGGACAGGGAGGGAAAAACTGTTTTTT. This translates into CASSSAGTGREKLFF.

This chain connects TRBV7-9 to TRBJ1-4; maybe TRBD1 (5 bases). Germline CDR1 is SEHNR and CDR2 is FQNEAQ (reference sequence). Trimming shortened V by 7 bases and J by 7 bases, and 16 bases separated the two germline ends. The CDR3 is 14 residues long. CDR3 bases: TGTGCCAGCACCCCCAGCGGGGCTGGTGAAAAACTGTTTTTT. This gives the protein CASTPSGAGEKLFF.

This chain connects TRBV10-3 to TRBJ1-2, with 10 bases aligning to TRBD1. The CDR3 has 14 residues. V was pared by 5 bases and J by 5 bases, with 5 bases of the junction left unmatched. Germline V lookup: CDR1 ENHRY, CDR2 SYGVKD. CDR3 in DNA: TGTGCCATCAGTTACCGGGACAGGGGATATGGCTACACCTTC. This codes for CAISYRDRGYGYTF.

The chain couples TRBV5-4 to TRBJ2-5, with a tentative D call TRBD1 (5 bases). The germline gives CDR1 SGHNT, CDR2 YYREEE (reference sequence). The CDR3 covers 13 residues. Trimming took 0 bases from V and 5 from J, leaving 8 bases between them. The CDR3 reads CASSLEGKETQYF. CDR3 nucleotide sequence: TGTGCCAGCAGCTTGGAGGGGAAGGAGACCCAGTACTTC.

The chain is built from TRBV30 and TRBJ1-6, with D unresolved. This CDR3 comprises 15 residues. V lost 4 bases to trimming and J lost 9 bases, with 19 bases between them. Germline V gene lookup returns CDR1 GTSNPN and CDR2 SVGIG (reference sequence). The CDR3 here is CAWMSKVAGPSPLHF. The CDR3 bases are TGTGCCTGGATGTCGAAGGTTGCTGGGCCTTCACCCCTCCACTTT.

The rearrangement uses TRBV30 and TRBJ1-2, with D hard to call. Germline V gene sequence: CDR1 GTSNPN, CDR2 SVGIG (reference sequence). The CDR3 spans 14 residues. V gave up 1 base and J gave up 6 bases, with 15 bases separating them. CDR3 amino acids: CAWSALQRPHGYTF. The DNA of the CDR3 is TGTGCCTGGAGTGCCCTTCAGCGTCCCCATGGCTACACCTTC. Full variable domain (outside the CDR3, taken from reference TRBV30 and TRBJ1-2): SQTIHQWPATLVQPVGSPLSLECTVEGTSNPNLYWYRQAAGRGLQLLFYSVGIGQISSEVPQNLSASRPQDRQFILSSKKLLLSDSGFYLCAWSALQRPHGYTFGSGTRLTVV.